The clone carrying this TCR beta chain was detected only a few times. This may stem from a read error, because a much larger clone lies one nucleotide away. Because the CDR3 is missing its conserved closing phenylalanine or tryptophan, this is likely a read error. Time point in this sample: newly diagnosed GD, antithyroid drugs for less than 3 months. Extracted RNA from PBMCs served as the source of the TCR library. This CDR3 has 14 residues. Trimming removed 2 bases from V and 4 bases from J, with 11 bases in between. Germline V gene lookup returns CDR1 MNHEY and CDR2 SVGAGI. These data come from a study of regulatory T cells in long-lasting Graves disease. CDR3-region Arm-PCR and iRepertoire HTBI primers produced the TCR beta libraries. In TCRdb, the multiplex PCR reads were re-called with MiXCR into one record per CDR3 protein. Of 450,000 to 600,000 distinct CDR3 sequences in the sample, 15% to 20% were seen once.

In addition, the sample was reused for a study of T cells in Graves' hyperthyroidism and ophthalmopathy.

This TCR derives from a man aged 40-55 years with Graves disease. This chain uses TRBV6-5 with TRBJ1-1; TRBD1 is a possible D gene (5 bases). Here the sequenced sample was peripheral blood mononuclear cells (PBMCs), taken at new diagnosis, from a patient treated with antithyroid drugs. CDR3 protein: CASSYGGVGTEAFL. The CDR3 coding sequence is TGTGCCAGCAGTTACGGGGGGGTCGGCACTGAAGCTTTCCTT.